The rows below give T cell receptor beta chains drawn from one sample of a study of blood T cell repertoires in COVID-19. Assay: immunoSEQ multiplex PCR; the TCRdb copy retains only in-frame clones and omits some. Among hundreds of thousands of clones listed, 85% to 90% were seen once. What was sequenced was PBMCs or T cells enriched from blood (not recorded which). These receptors originate from a woman in her forties or fifties who had recovered from COVID-19. Each CDR3 is given with its conserved first and last residue. D genes are given only for firm matches. Only part of the rows carry a size: once, few, many, or a class if the clone is expanded.

clone_size | j_call | v_call | d_call | cdr3_nt | cdr3_aa
- | TRBJ2-1 | TRBV29-1 | - | TGCAGCGTTGAAGATTGGACAGATAATGAGCAGTTCTTC | CSVEDWTDNEQFF
- | TRBJ1-4 | TRBV6-5 | - | TGTGCCAGCATGAGGAGGGGAGGCGTTGAAAAACTGTTTTTT | CASMRRGGVEKLFF
- | TRBJ2-3 | TRBV7-2 | TRBD2 | TGTGCCAGCAGCTTAGTAGCGGGTGCCCCAGATACGCAGTATTTT | CASSLVAGAPDTQYF
- | TRBJ1-5 | TRBV7-8 | - | TGTGCCAGCAGCTTCCGTGCCGATGCGAGGAATCAGCCCCAGCATTTT | CASSFRADARNQPQHF
once | TRBJ1-2 | TRBV28 | TRBD1 | TGTGCCAGCAGTTTAACTAGGGGGCGCTATGGCTACACCTTC | CASSLTRGRYGYTF
- | TRBJ2-2 | TRBV18 | TRBD2 | TGTGCCAGCTCAAGTCTTAGCGGGAGTTCCGCGAACACCGGGGAGCTGTTTTTT | CASSSLSGSSANTGELFF
- | TRBJ1-1 | TRBV29-1 | TRBD1 | TGCAGCGTTGAAGACCCAGGGGGGTGGGTGTCAGGAGCTTTCTTT | CSVEDPGGWVSGAFF
- | TRBJ2-2 | TRBV5-4 | TRBD1 | TGTGCCAGCAGCGCAGGACAGGACGCGAACACCGGGGAGCTGTTTTTT | CASSAGQDANTGELFF
- | TRBJ1-1 | TRBV5-1 | - | TGCGCCAGCAGCTCAGAGGGGGTGACGATGAACACTGAAGCTTTCTTT | CASSSEGVTMNTEAFF
few | TRBJ2-7 | TRBV11-2 | - | TGTGCCAGCAGCTTAGATCGTCAGGGGAACGAGCAGTACTTC | CASSLDRQGNEQYF
- | TRBJ2-2 | TRBV28 | - | TGTGCCAGCACCACCATGTTGGGCGCTCCCAACACCGGGGAGCTGTTTTTT | CASTTMLGAPNTGELFF
- | TRBJ1-1 | TRBV28 | - | TGTGCCAGCAGGCCCCCGGGAATGAACACTGAAGCTTTCTTT | CASRPPGMNTEAFF
- | TRBJ1-1 | TRBV12-3/TRBV12-4 | - | TGTGCCAGCACTCCAGGGCTGTGGACTGAAGCTTTCTTT | CASTPGLWTEAFF
- | TRBJ1-2 | TRBV3-1/TRBV3-2 | TRBD1 | TGTGCCAGCAGCCAAGAGGGACAGGGGAGAAACTATGGCTACACCTTC | CASSQEGQGRNYGYTF
once | TRBJ2-7 | TRBV6-2/TRBV6-3 | - | TGTGCCAGCAGTTTGGTCACAGACTACGAGCAGTACTTC | CASSLVTDYEQYF
- | TRBJ1-5 | TRBV4-3 | - | TGCGCCAGCAGCCAAGAAAGGGCAGGGGAACGCGAACCCCAGCATTTT | CASSQERAGEREPQHF
once | TRBJ2-1 | TRBV19 | TRBD1 | TGTGCCAGCGGGGACAGGGTAAACAATGAGCAGTTCTTC | CASGDRVNNEQFF
- | TRBJ2-7 | TRBV5-8 | TRBD2 | TGTGCCAGCAGCTCGGGACTAGCGGGAGTTGGCGAGCAGTACTTC | CASSSGLAGVGEQYF
- | TRBJ1-6 | TRBV5-1 | TRBD1 | TGCGCCAGCAGCTTGGCAACAGGGGGCAACTCTAATTCACCCCTCCACTTT | CASSLATGGNSNSPLHF
- | TRBJ1-1 | TRBV30 | - | TGTGCCTGGAGTGTCAGCGTGAACACTGAAGCTTTCTTT | CAWSVSVNTEAFF
- | TRBJ2-5 | TRBV11-3 | - | TGTGCCAGCAGCTCCCCGGGAGCCCAAGAGACCCAGTACTTC | CASSSPGAQETQYF
- | TRBJ1-3 | TRBV12-5 | - | TGTGCTAGTAGAGCGGGGACCGGAAACACCATATATTTT | CASRAGTGNTIYF
- | TRBJ2-2 | TRBV2 | - | TGTGCCAGCAGTGACAACAGAGCTACCGGGGAGCTGTTTTTT | CASSDNRATGELFF
- | TRBJ2-7 | TRBV10-3 | - | TGTGCCATCAGTGATCTCGGGGAGCAGTACTTC | CAISDLGEQYF
- | TRBJ1-5 | TRBV18 | - | TGTGCCAGCTCACGAGGCTATAGCAATCAGCCCCAGCATTTT | CASSRGYSNQPQHF
once | TRBJ2-1 | TRBV5-1 | TRBD1 | TGCGCCAGCAGCTTCCGGGACAGCCTGTTCTTC | CASSFRDSLFF
- | TRBJ2-1 | TRBV5-1 | TRBD2 | TGCGCCAGCAGCATCTCTCTAGCGGGATACAATGAGCAGTTCTTC | CASSISLAGYNEQFF
- | TRBJ1-2 | TRBV7-2 | - | TGTGCCAGCAGCTTAGGATTTTCGGTAAACGAATTTGGCTACACCTTC | CASSLGFSVNEFGYTF
once | TRBJ2-6 | TRBV7-2 | - | TGTGCCAGCAGCCTAAGAACGCCTGGGGCCAACGTCCTGACTTTC | CASSLRTPGANVLTF
- | TRBJ1-1 | TRBV5-1 | - | TGCGCCAGCAGCTGGGACATGAACACTGAAGCTTTCTTT | CASSWDMNTEAFF
- | TRBJ1-3 | TRBV10-3 | TRBD1 | TGTGCCAGCCGGGACAGCGTCTTCTCTGGAAACACCATATATTTT | CASRDSVFSGNTIYF
- | TRBJ1-1 | TRBV18 | - | TGTGCCAGCTCACCCCCGGGGTTATACATGAACACTGAAGCTTTCTTT | CASSPPGLYMNTEAFF
- | TRBJ2-1 | TRBV27 | TRBD2 | TGTGCCAGCAGTTTAAGGACTAGCGGGATCAATGAGCAGTTCTTC | CASSLRTSGINEQFF
- | TRBJ2-7 | TRBV5-1 | TRBD1 | TGCGCCAGCAGAGCCGGGACAGGGGGCCTCGAGCAGTACTTC | CASRAGTGGLEQYF
- | TRBJ2-1 | TRBV28 | - | TGTGCCAGCAGTTTATGGGGCCCCAATGAGCAGTTCTTC | CASSLWGPNEQFF
- | TRBJ2-3 | TRBV5-1 | - | TGCGCCAGTCGAACCGGCGGGGGCACAGATACGCAGTATTTT | CASRTGGGTDTQYF
once | TRBJ2-5 | TRBV30 | - | TGTGCCTGGCGACGAACGGGCAGGGTAGAGACCCAGTACTTC | CAWRRTGRVETQYF
- | TRBJ2-7 | TRBV3-1/TRBV3-2 | TRBD2 | TGTGCCAGCAGCCCGGGGACTAGCGGGTTCAACGAGCAGTACTTC | CASSPGTSGFNEQYF
- | TRBJ1-5 | TRBV6-5 | - | TGTGCCAGCAGACTACAGGTATATAGCAATCAGCCCCAGCATTTT | CASRLQVYSNQPQHF
- | TRBJ2-7 | TRBV5-1 | - | TGCGCCAGCAGCCCCGGTTCTTCTAGCGCCTACTCCTACGAGCAGTACTTC | CASSPGSSSAYSYEQYF
- | TRBJ2-1 | TRBV14 | TRBD2 | TGTGCCAGCCGACTAGCGGGAGGGCCAGGTGAGCAGTTCTTC | CASRLAGGPGEQFF